The subject of this entry is one TCR beta chain. Its antigen remains unidentified. Clones were read by immunoSEQ multiplex PCR, and TCRdb kept only the in-frame ones, dropping some. The sample has around 94,000 clones; approximately 89% are singletons. The data stem from a study of identifying expanded T cells in peripheral blood. Study-wide points: Across healthy donors, higher total template counts meant significantly greater roughly 2-week count variance. Technical replicates showed approximately 1.2 changed clones; two weeks around 15; four weeks 19.

Sequencing was done on a sample of blood. The TCR sequence derives from a person between 18 and 75 years old in good health.

CDR3 residues: CASSLVGSSQFF. DNA of the CDR3: TGTGCCAGCAGTTTAGTCGGATCTTCGCAGTTCTTC. This chain joins TRBV28 and TRBJ2-1; D is undetermined. Trimming removed 2 bases from V and 12 bases from J, with 11 bases in between. The CDR3 extends over 12 amino acids. Germline V lookup: CDR1 MDHEN, CDR2 SYDVKM. The entire variable domain, with the rest obtained from reference TRBV28 and TRBJ2-1, is as follows: DVKVTQSSRYLVKRTGEKVFLECVQDMDHENMFWYRQDPGLGLRLIYFSYDVKMKEKGDIPEGYSVSREKKERFSLILESASTNQTSMYLCASSLVGSSQFFGPGTRLTVL.